This is a list of T cell receptor beta chains from one sample in a study of cytomegalovirus exposure and HLA in healthy donors. Using immunoSEQ multiplex PCR, the repertoire was profiled, and TCRdb retains in-frame clones only, with some absent. The table shows tens of thousands of clones, with approximately 94% occurring only once. Sequencing was done on a sample of PBMCs. Every receptor here comes from a woman younger than 30 in good health and CMV-seropositive. The CDR3 runs from the conserved cysteine through the conserved F or W. Fields, in order: clone size, J gene, V gene, D gene, CDR3 DNA, CDR3 protein. D genes are given only for firm matches. The size of a clone is reported for some rows only, either as once, few or many, or as a class for expanded clones.

clone size: NA
J gene: TRBJ1-1
V gene: TRBV4-3
D gene: NA
CDR3 DNA: TGCGCCAGCAGCCACGACACCAGGGGCTCTGAAGCTTTCTTT
CDR3 protein: CASSHDTRGSEAFF

clone size: NA
J gene: TRBJ2-7
V gene: TRBV28
D gene: TRBD1
CDR3 DNA: TGTGCCAGCAGTTTAAGGGCAGGGGGTGGACCTGAGCAGTACTTC
CDR3 protein: CASSLRAGGGPEQYF

clone size: few
J gene: TRBJ2-2
V gene: TRBV28
D gene: NA
CDR3 DNA: TGTGCCAGCAGTTTGCCCCAGGGCCCGAACACCGGGGAGCTGTTTTTT
CDR3 protein: CASSLPQGPNTGELFF

clone size: NA
J gene: TRBJ2-7
V gene: TRBV6-6
D gene: NA
CDR3 DNA: TGTGCCAGCAGTTCGTCCCCTTCCGGGACACAGTACGAGCAGTACTTC
CDR3 protein: CASSSSPSGTQYEQYF

clone size: NA
J gene: TRBJ2-7
V gene: TRBV18
D gene: NA
CDR3 DNA: TGTGCCAGCTCACCACCGTCCAGCGCGCCCTACGAGCAGTACTTC
CDR3 protein: CASSPPSSAPYEQYF

clone size: NA
J gene: TRBJ1-1
V gene: TRBV29-1
D gene: TRBD1
CDR3 DNA: TGCAGCGTTGAGTCGCAGGGGGATTCAGCTTTCTTT
CDR3 protein: CSVESQGDSAFF

clone size: NA
J gene: TRBJ1-3
V gene: TRBV4-2
D gene: NA
CDR3 DNA: TGTGCCAGCAGCCAAGATCTCTTGGGCTCAAGAGCTGGAAACACCATATATTTT
CDR3 protein: CASSQDLLGSRAGNTIYF

clone size: NA
J gene: TRBJ1-1
V gene: TRBV5-1
D gene: TRBD1
CDR3 DNA: TGCGCCAGCAGCCCACAGGGGGCGTTGACTGAAGCTTTCTTT
CDR3 protein: CASSPQGALTEAFF

clone size: once
J gene: TRBJ2-3
V gene: TRBV29-1
D gene: NA
CDR3 DNA: TGCAGCGTTGACCCCCGAACTAGCACAGATACGCAGTATTTT
CDR3 protein: CSVDPRTSTDTQYF

clone size: NA
J gene: TRBJ1-5
V gene: TRBV29-1
D gene: TRBD1
CDR3 DNA: TGCAGCGTCCAGGGGGCCGGCAATCAGCCCCAGCATTTT
CDR3 protein: CSVQGAGNQPQHF

clone size: NA
J gene: TRBJ2-5
V gene: TRBV7-3
D gene: NA
CDR3 DNA: TGTGCCAGCAGCTTGGGCCTGGGTGGACAAGAGACCCAGTACTTC
CDR3 protein: CASSLGLGGQETQYF

clone size: NA
J gene: TRBJ2-5
V gene: TRBV19
D gene: NA
CDR3 DNA: TGTGCCAGTAGTATAAGGACTGCACAAGAGACCCAGTACTTC
CDR3 protein: CASSIRTAQETQYF

clone size: NA
J gene: TRBJ2-3
V gene: TRBV19
D gene: TRBD2
CDR3 DNA: TGTGCCAGTAAGCCTAGCGGGGGAGATACGCAGTATTTT
CDR3 protein: CASKPSGGDTQYF

clone size: once
J gene: TRBJ2-3
V gene: TRBV6-5
D gene: TRBD1
CDR3 DNA: TGTGCCAGCAGTCGGCAGGGGGCAGATACGCAGTATTTT
CDR3 protein: CASSRQGADTQYF

clone size: NA
J gene: TRBJ2-3
V gene: TRBV5-1
D gene: NA
CDR3 DNA: TGCGCCAGCAGCTTGGAAGCGGTCCACCTAGGTAGCACAGATACGCAGTATTTT
CDR3 protein: CASSLEAVHLGSTDTQYF

clone size: NA
J gene: TRBJ2-7
V gene: TRBV7-2
D gene: NA
CDR3 DNA: TGTGCCAGCAGCCCCACTAGGAGCGGGTCCTACGAGCAGTACTTC
CDR3 protein: CASSPTRSGSYEQYF

clone size: NA
J gene: TRBJ1-2
V gene: TRBV28
D gene: TRBD1
CDR3 DNA: TGTGCCAGCAAAGAAGGGGGCAACTATGGCTACACCTTC
CDR3 protein: CASKEGGNYGYTF

clone size: NA
J gene: TRBJ1-1
V gene: TRBV5-1
D gene: NA
CDR3 DNA: TGCGCCAGCAGCTTGGCAGGGGAGGGCACTGAAGCTTTCTTT
CDR3 protein: CASSLAGEGTEAFF

clone size: few
J gene: TRBJ1-2
V gene: TRBV7-9
D gene: NA
CDR3 DNA: TGTGCCAGCCGGGCGGGTTTAGCTAACTATGGCTACACCTTC
CDR3 protein: CASRAGLANYGYTF

clone size: NA
J gene: TRBJ2-5
V gene: TRBV28
D gene: NA
CDR3 DNA: TGTGCCAGCACCCTAACCGTTGCGTTTCGGGAGACCCAGTACTTC
CDR3 protein: CASTLTVAFRETQYF

clone size: NA
J gene: TRBJ2-2
V gene: TRBV19
D gene: TRBD2
CDR3 DNA: TGTGCCACCCGACTAGCCGGCACCGGGGAGCTGTTTTTT
CDR3 protein: CATRLAGTGELFF

clone size: NA
J gene: TRBJ2-3
V gene: TRBV11-1
D gene: TRBD1
CDR3 DNA: TGTGCCAGCAGCTTAGGAACCGGGACAGGGCGCACAGATACGCAGTATTTT
CDR3 protein: CASSLGTGTGRTDTQYF

clone size: NA
J gene: TRBJ2-3
V gene: TRBV9
D gene: TRBD2
CDR3 DNA: TGTGCCAGCAGCGCGGGGGCTAGCGGGCGCACAGATACGCAGTATTTT
CDR3 protein: CASSAGASGRTDTQYF

clone size: NA
J gene: TRBJ2-3
V gene: TRBV7-3
D gene: NA
CDR3 DNA: TGTGCCAGCAGCTTCCCCGGCACAGATACGCAGTATTTT
CDR3 protein: CASSFPGTDTQYF

clone size: NA
J gene: TRBJ1-4
V gene: TRBV7-9
D gene: TRBD1
CDR3 DNA: TGTGCCAGCAGCTTAGGACAGGGACCTGAAAAACTGTTTTTT
CDR3 protein: CASSLGQGPEKLFF

clone size: NA
J gene: TRBJ1-2
V gene: TRBV4-3
D gene: TRBD1
CDR3 DNA: TGCGCCAGCAGCCAAGGCTTCCGGGACAGGGGATTCTTGGGCTATGGCTACACCTTC
CDR3 protein: CASSQGFRDRGFLGYGYTF

clone size: NA
J gene: TRBJ2-3
V gene: TRBV9
D gene: TRBD2
CDR3 DNA: TGTGCCAGCAGCGTAGGGCCCCCACTAGCGGGGGCGACAGATACGCAGTATTTT
CDR3 protein: CASSVGPPLAGATDTQYF

clone size: NA
J gene: TRBJ2-7
V gene: TRBV7-8
D gene: TRBD2
CDR3 DNA: TGTGCCAGCAGCTTATATATAGCGGGGGCCGCATACGAGCAGTACTTC
CDR3 protein: CASSLYIAGAAYEQYF

clone size: NA
J gene: TRBJ2-2
V gene: TRBV30
D gene: TRBD1
CDR3 DNA: TGTGCCGGGGACAGATCCCGGGAGCTGTTTTTT
CDR3 protein: CAGDRSRELFF

clone size: NA
J gene: TRBJ1-4
V gene: TRBV5-1
D gene: TRBD1
CDR3 DNA: TGCGCCAGCAGCCCGTCCGGGACAGAGAATGAAAAACTGTTTTTT
CDR3 protein: CASSPSGTENEKLFF

clone size: NA
J gene: TRBJ2-6
V gene: TRBV19
D gene: NA
CDR3 DNA: TGTGCCAGTAGTACCGTCTCTGGGGCCAACGTCCTGACTTTC
CDR3 protein: CASSTVSGANVLTF

clone size: NA
J gene: TRBJ2-3
V gene: TRBV10-2
D gene: TRBD2
CDR3 DNA: TGCGCCAGCACCCTAGCGGGGATAGGCACAGATACGCAGTATTTT
CDR3 protein: CASTLAGIGTDTQYF

clone size: NA
J gene: TRBJ2-4
V gene: TRBV15
D gene: TRBD1
CDR3 DNA: TGTGCCACCAGCAGAGATTTAGGGGGCGCGAACATTCAGTACTTC
CDR3 protein: CATSRDLGGANIQYF

clone size: NA
J gene: TRBJ1-5
V gene: TRBV6-6
D gene: NA
CDR3 DNA: TGTGCCAGTACAGGACAGATCAATCAGCCCCAGCATTTT
CDR3 protein: CASTGQINQPQHF

clone size: NA
J gene: TRBJ2-7
V gene: TRBV27
D gene: NA
CDR3 DNA: TGTGCCAGCAGTTTATCCGGGGACTCCTACGAGCAGTACTTC
CDR3 protein: CASSLSGDSYEQYF

clone size: NA
J gene: TRBJ2-1
V gene: TRBV7-3
D gene: NA
CDR3 DNA: TGTGCCAGCAGCCCGTCGGGGTTCGACAATGAGCAGTTCTTC
CDR3 protein: CASSPSGFDNEQFF

clone size: NA
J gene: TRBJ1-2
V gene: TRBV18
D gene: TRBD1
CDR3 DNA: TGTGCCAGCTCACCTTCTACTACAGGGGTCGACTATGGCTACACCTTC
CDR3 protein: CASSPSTTGVDYGYTF

clone size: NA
J gene: TRBJ1-6
V gene: TRBV6-5
D gene: TRBD1
CDR3 DNA: TGTGCCAGCAGTCGTCCGGGACAGGGGGATTCACCCCTCCACTTT
CDR3 protein: CASSRPGQGDSPLHF

clone size: NA
J gene: TRBJ1-1
V gene: TRBV6-4
D gene: NA
CDR3 DNA: TGTGCCAGCAGTGAAAAAACAGGCCCTATCACTGAAGCTTTCTTT
CDR3 protein: CASSEKTGPITEAFF

clone size: NA
J gene: TRBJ2-6
V gene: TRBV30
D gene: NA
CDR3 DNA: TGTGCCTGGAGTGTAAGAGTTGGGGCCAACGTCCTGACTTTC
CDR3 protein: CAWSVRVGANVLTF

clone size: NA
J gene: TRBJ2-3
V gene: TRBV10-1
D gene: TRBD1
CDR3 DNA: TGCGCCAGCAGTGAGTTAACAGGGGGAACCGTCACAGATACGCAGTATTTT
CDR3 protein: CASSELTGGTVTDTQYF

clone size: NA
J gene: TRBJ1-1
V gene: TRBV11-3
D gene: TRBD1
CDR3 DNA: TGTGCCAGCAGCCCCTGGGGGGACAGCAACACTGAAGCTTTCTTT
CDR3 protein: CASSPWGDSNTEAFF

clone size: NA
J gene: TRBJ2-1
V gene: TRBV4-1
D gene: TRBD2
CDR3 DNA: TGCGCCAGCAGCCAATTTCCGGGACTAGCGGGAGGCCTAGAATACAATGAGCAGTTCTTC
CDR3 protein: CASSQFPGLAGGLEYNEQFF

clone size: NA
J gene: TRBJ1-1
V gene: TRBV7-2
D gene: NA
CDR3 DNA: TGTGCCAGCAGCTCCCGTAGGGGTCGGAACACTGAAGCTTTCTTT
CDR3 protein: CASSSRRGRNTEAFF

clone size: NA
J gene: TRBJ2-5
V gene: TRBV5-1
D gene: NA
CDR3 DNA: TGCGCCAGCAGCTTAGAGGGATCGCACGAGACCCAGTACTTC
CDR3 protein: CASSLEGSHETQYF

clone size: once
J gene: TRBJ2-1
V gene: TRBV4-2
D gene: NA
CDR3 DNA: TGTGCCAGCAGCCAAGTTGGTGAGGCCAAAACGCAGTTCTTC
CDR3 protein: CASSQVGEAKTQFF

clone size: NA
J gene: TRBJ1-2
V gene: TRBV5-6
D gene: TRBD1
CDR3 DNA: TGTGCCAGCAGCTTCAGGGGGCGCTATGGCTACACCTTC
CDR3 protein: CASSFRGRYGYTF

clone size: once
J gene: TRBJ1-1
V gene: TRBV5-1
D gene: NA
CDR3 DNA: TGCGCCAGCAGCTTCAGGGTGGTGAACACTGAAGCTTTCTTT
CDR3 protein: CASSFRVVNTEAFF

clone size: NA
J gene: TRBJ2-7
V gene: TRBV30
D gene: NA
CDR3 DNA: TGTGCCTGGAGTCCCTCCGGCAGGGTGTACTACGAGCAGTACTTC
CDR3 protein: CAWSPSGRVYYEQYF

clone size: NA
J gene: TRBJ2-3
V gene: TRBV11-3
D gene: NA
CDR3 DNA: TGTGCCAGCAGCTTAATATCGGATACGCAGTATTTT
CDR3 protein: CASSLISDTQYF

clone size: NA
J gene: TRBJ2-7
V gene: TRBV28
D gene: TRBD1
CDR3 DNA: TGTGCCAGCAGTTCCCGCCGCTCTGGACAGGGCTTTTACGAGCAGTACTTC
CDR3 protein: CASSSRRSGQGFYEQYF

clone size: NA
J gene: TRBJ1-5
V gene: TRBV4-1
D gene: NA
CDR3 DNA: TGCGCCAGCAGCCGAGTCCTCCCCGTGGGGGGGCTTCAGCCCCAGCATTTT
CDR3 protein: CASSRVLPVGGLQPQHF